One sample yielded the 5 T cell receptor beta chains listed below, sequenced in a study of human T cells and chemical hapten exposure. As for time point: patch test 1, 2 weeks after DPC sensitization. Indicated treatment: therapeutic diphenylcyclopropenone sensitization with weekly scalp DPC. TCRdb reprocessed the RACE reads with MiXCR, giving one entry per CDR3 protein. The sample lists about 340,000 distinct CDR3 sequences; under 9% were seen once. The specimen was whole blood, collected in connection with sensitization to the hapten diphenylcyclopropenone (DPC). These receptors all stem from a woman between 18 and 30 years old with alopecia areata. Some clones in this sample may be carry-over from other donors' samples.

This chain links TRBV12-3 or TRBV12-4 with TRBJ1-1; D perhaps matches TRBD1 (6 bases). The CDR3 consists of 14 residues. V lost 2 bases and J 6 bases, leaving 13 bases between the germline ends. The CDR3 here is CASSLSSKGAEAFF. For the CDR3, the DNA is TGTGCCAGCAGTTTATCGTCGAAGGGGGCTGAAGCTTTCTTT.

This clonotype was seen ten or more times. V is TRBV5-1 and J is TRBJ2-5, with 8 positions matching TRBD2. The CDR3 has 14 amino acids. J lost 2 bases, V lost 2 bases, and 2 bases had no gene match. CDR1 is SGHRS and CDR2 is YFSETQ in the germline V gene. For the CDR3, the DNA is TGCGCCAGCAGCTTCGGGACTAGTCAAGAGACCCAGTACTTC. This codes for CASSFGTSQETQYF.

This chain uses TRBV7-9 with TRBJ2-5; 10 bases align to TRBD2. The CDR3 sequence is 17 residues long. Germline V gene lookup returns CDR1 SEHNR and CDR2 FQNEAQ (reference sequence). Trimming at V came to 3 bases and at J to 5 bases, leaving 12 bases not matched to a gene. CDR3 nucleotides: TGTGCCAGCAGCTTGGGGGCTAGCGGGGGACTCGAGGAGACCCAGTACTTC. It translates to CASSLGASGGLEETQYF.

The chain joins TRBV4-3 to TRBJ1-2, with D perhaps TRBD1 (6 bases). Germline-derived CDR1 and CDR2 are LGHNA and YSLEER. V was shortened by 0 bases and J by 5 bases, with 13 bases between the two germline ends. The CDR3 extends over 15 amino acids. CDR3 sequence: CASSQDALDRYGYTF. The CDR3, as DNA: TGCGCCAGCAGCCAAGATGCTCTCGACAGGTATGGCTACACCTTC.

The rearrangement links TRBV9 to TRBJ1-3; D is perhaps TRBD1 (5 bases). The CDR3 is 14 residues long. In germline, CDR1 is SGDLS, CDR2 YYNGEE. Between the trimmed V and J ends, which lost 0 bases and 3 bases, there was a span of 7 bases. CDR3 in amino acids: CASSVETDGNTIYF. The CDR3 nucleotides read TGTGCCAGCAGCGTAGAGACAGATGGAAACACCATATATTTT.